This T cell receptor (beta chain) originates from a study of blood T cell repertoires in COVID-19. Study-level background: From the United States, Italy and Spain came samples of acute and convalescent COVID-19. PBMCs, B-cell-depleted T cells, or T cells provided the cDNA or gDNA that made up the material.

Between the trimmed V and J ends, which lost 4 bases and 4 bases, there was a span of 13 bases. The germline V gene encodes CDR1 SGHDN and CDR2 FVKESK. The CDR3 is made up of 14 amino acids. How the authors handled the data: Quantification of nucleated cells was approximated via reference gene primer amplification. Repertoires were generated with immunoSEQ multiplex PCR, while TCRdb's copy carries only in-frame clones and drops some. The D gene and trimming were derived from the DNA, and the V and J assignments and clone size from that table. The sample holds roughly 200,000 clones, approximately 90% seen once.

Sequencing was done on a sample of peripheral blood. The clonotype was recovered from a man between 60 and 70 years old who had recovered from COVID-19. The rearrangement joins TRBV14 to TRBJ1-2; TRBD1 might be the D (5 bases). Written as DNA, the CDR3 is TGTGCCAGCAGCCTCGGGGGGACCAGCTATGGCTACACCTTC. As protein: CASSLGGTSYGYTF. The variable domain in full, completed from reference TRBV14 and TRBJ1-2, reads EAGVTQFPSHSVIEKGQTVTLRCDPISGHDNLYWYRRVMGKEIKFLLHFVKESKQDESGMPNNRFLAERTGGTYSTLKVQPAELEDSGVYFCASSLGGTSYGYTFGSGTRLTVV.